The 16 T cell receptor beta chains below all came from one sample that was sequenced in a study of immune heterogeneity within non-small cell lung tumors. Template input, which was bulk tumor genomic DNA, totaled about 630 ng per sample. From each primary tumor, several far-apart biopsies were obtained during surgery. Each patient presented with untreated, newly diagnosed non-small cell lung cancer and received curative surgery. The TCR beta CDR3 region underwent multiplex PCR amplification with 32 V and 13 J primers. A single record per CDR3 protein comes from TCRdb applying MiXCR to the multiplex PCR reads. The sample includes roughly 3,200 distinct CDR3 sequences, around a sixth seen only once; the top ten take about 18%. The specimen was lung tumor tissue. These receptors originate from a man aged 45-60 years with non-small cell lung cancer.

This clonotype rates as medium-sized. The chain couples TRBV2 to TRBJ1-4; TRBD1 aligns across 7 bases. V dropped 6 bases and J dropped 8; count of bases not matched to a gene: 9. This CDR3 region has 14 residues. CDR1 SNHLY and CDR2 FYNNEI come from the germline V gene. CDR3 in DNA: TGTGCCAGCAGCGCCGGGACAGTGGGAGAAAAACTGTTTTTT. Its protein product is CASSAGTVGEKLFF.

This clonotype is deemed medium-sized (0.01 to 0.1%). This sequence joins TRBV28 and TRBJ2-1; tentatively, D is TRBD2 (5 bases). The length of the CDR3 is 13 residues. V lost 1 base, J lost 5 bases, and 6 bases lay in between. Germline assignment: CDR1 MDHEN and CDR2 SYDVKM. For the CDR3, the DNA is TGTGCCAGCAGTTTATTCGGGGACAATGAGCAGTTCTTC. Translated, it gives CASSLFGDNEQFF.

This clonotype was observed a few times. At one of its ends the junction is not consistent with the germline gene, which may arise from a read error. This rearrangement joins TRBV5-6 to TRBJ2-1; 9 bases agree with TRBD1. This CDR3 spans 15 amino acids. Germline values: CDR1 SGHDT, CDR2 YYEEEE. The CDR3 loop reads CARSFAGTGYNEQFF. The CDR3 DNA reads as TGTGCCAGAAGCTTCGCCGGGACAGGGTACAATGAGCAGTTCTTC.

This clonotype turned up a few times. This clone may be a read error of a much larger clone one base away. This rearrangement joins TRBV2 to TRBJ2-5, with 7 nucleotides matching TRBD2. Germline assignment: CDR1 SNHLY and CDR2 FYNNEI. The CDR3 length is 14 residues. The CDR3 reads CASSPIAGGETLYF. The CDR3 DNA sequence: TGTGCCAGCAGTCCAATAGCGGGTGGGGAGACCCTGTACTTC.

By its share, this clonotype is medium-sized (0.01 to 0.1%). The chain recombines TRBV2 with TRBJ1-6, with D possibly TRBD1 on 5 matching bases. The CDR3 totals 15 residues. Trimming cost V 2 bases and J 10 bases, with 15 bases left between them. In germline, CDR1 is SNHLY, CDR2 FYNNEI. The CDR3 DNA sequence: TGTGCCAGCAGTGAAAATACAGGCGGAGAATCACCCCTCCACTTT. Translated, it gives CASSENTGGESPLHF.

In its sample, this clonotype ranks as medium-sized. V usage is TRBV12-3 or TRBV12-4 and J usage is TRBJ1-5; D uncertain. The CDR3 totals 14 residues. Between the trimmed V and J ends, which lost 4 bases and 4 bases, there was a span of 11 bases. The CDR3 DNA reads as TGTGCCAGCAGTTGGGCGATTGAGAATCAGCCCCAGCATTTT. Translating it yields CASSWAIENQPQHF.

In this sample, this clonotype is medium-sized. The chain recombines TRBV7-9 with TRBJ2-7; D not certain. The CDR3 runs 12 residues. Germline assignment: CDR1 SEHNR and CDR2 FQNEAQ (reference sequence). V lost 0 bases, J lost 6 bases, and 6 bases lay in between. CDR3: CASSLAYREQYF. CDR3 sequence (DNA): TGTGCCAGCAGCTTAGCATATCGCGAGCAGTACTTC.

This clonotype is classed as medium-sized (0.01 to 0.1%). The V and J genes are TRBV15 and TRBJ2-7; D gene uncertain. CDR3 length equals 13 residues. Trimming left V 1 base short and J 0 bases short, with 4 bases between. Germline CDR1 is LNHNV and CDR2 is YYDKDF (reference sequence). CDR3 residues: CATSRGTSYEQYF. For the CDR3, the DNA is TGTGCCACCAGCAGAGGAACCTCCTACGAGCAGTACTTC.

The rearrangement links TRBV27 to TRBJ1-2; D is perhaps TRBD1 (5 bases). Trimming removed 7 bases at V and 0 bases at J, with 15 bases between. The germline CDR1 and CDR2 sequences are MNHEY and SMNVEV (reference sequence). The length of the CDR3 is 15 residues. CDR3 protein: CASTIRLQANYGYTF. DNA for the CDR3: TGTGCCAGCACCATTAGATTACAGGCTAACTATGGCTACACCTTC.

This clonotype has a count of ten or more. V gene TRBV6-1 combines with J gene TRBJ1-4, with TRBD1 matching over 8 bases. Per germline, CDR1 MNHNS and CDR2 SASEGT. V was clipped by 6 bases and J by 4 bases; unmatched bases: 7. The CDR3 contains 15 residues. CDR3 in DNA: TGTGCCAGCAGCGGGACAGGAGCCGATAATGAAAAACTGTTTTTT. Protein product: CASSGTGADNEKLFF.

In its sample, this clonotype was seen a few times. Since no conserved phenylalanine or tryptophan closes the CDR3, a read error is the likely cause. This CDR3 is CASSYRDKKETQYL. Here the CDR3 DNA reads TGTGCCAGCAGCTACCGGGACAAGAAAGAGACCCAGTACCTC. The V call is TRBV5-1, the J call TRBJ2-5; perhaps TRBD1 as D (6 bases). Germline CDR1 reads SGHRS; CDR2 reads YFSETQ. This CDR3 region has 14 residues.

The chain joins TRBV7-9 to TRBJ2-4; possible D gene TRBD1, 7 bases. The V gene's germline CDR1 is SEHNR and CDR2 FQNEAQ (reference sequence). V lost 3 bases to trimming and J lost 3 bases, with 12 bases between them. This CDR3 has 15 residues. The chain's CDR3 is CASSFARGVKNIQYF. The CDR3 DNA reads TGTGCCAGCAGCTTCGCCAGGGGGGTCAAAAACATTCAGTACTTC.

This clonotype was counted a few times. This sequence may be a read error, since a much larger clone differs from it by one base. The chain carries TRBV7-2 and TRBJ1-3; D unresolved. V was cut by 3 bases and J by 6 bases, with 9 bases left in between. The V gene's germline CDR1 is SGHTA and CDR2 FQGNSA. This CDR3 region has 13 residues. CDR3 nucleotide sequence: TGTGCCAGCAGCTTGACCTTTGTAAACACCATATATTTT. It yields the protein CASSLTFVNTIYF.

By sample share, this clonotype is medium-sized (0.01 to 0.1%). CDR3 sequence reads: CASRLTGEAYEQYF. Here the CDR3 DNA reads TGCGCCAGCAGACTGACAGGGGAGGCCTACGAGCAGTACTTC. The V and J genes are TRBV10-2 and TRBJ2-7; 8 bases are a match to TRBD1. The germline V gene encodes CDR1 WSHSY and CDR2 SAAADI. The ends lost 6 bases at V and 2 bases at J; junction bases unmatched: 6. The CDR3 totals 14 residues.

In its sample, this clonotype is medium-sized. This chain connects TRBV28 to TRBJ1-4; possible D gene TRBD1, 6 bases. The CDR3 spans 14 residues. The V end lost 4 bases, the J end lost 8 bases, and 14 bases lay between the germline ends. CDR1 MDHEN and CDR2 SYDVKM come from the germline V gene. The CDR3, as DNA: TGTGCCAGCAGTTGGGAACAGGGCGAAGAAAAACTGTTTTTT. It is translated as CASSWEQGEEKLFF.

For this clonotype: Just one base apart from a much larger clone, this may be a read error. J is TRBJ2-3 and V is TRBV12-3 or TRBV12-4; TRBD1 agrees at 7 bases. CDR3 size: 15 residues. V trimming: 7 bases; J trimming: 3 bases; junction bases outside the gene matches: 10. The CDR3 protein is CASTLDRIGTDTQYF. The CDR3 DNA is TGTGCCAGCACCCTGGACAGGATTGGGACAGATACGCAGTATTTT.